The T cell receptor beta chain described here comes from a study of molecular identifiers for immune sequencing clone quantification. Study-wide findings and caveats: In cases of identical TCR molecules sharing a barcode, highly expanded clone sizes could be underestimated.

Previously published methods and listed TCR primers were used for the bulk TCR libraries. One entry per CDR3 protein results from TCRdb running MiXCR on the PCR reads. This table has about 630,000 distinct CDR3 sequences, 25% appearing once. With RNA at 10%, 30% or 50%, naive CD8 libraries came from about 20,000 to 1,000,000 sorted cells. The sorting of naive CD8 T cells used the CD8+CD4-CCR7+CD45RA+ phenotype. V was pared by 5 bases and J by 7 bases, with 12 bases of the junction left unmatched. The CDR3 runs 16 residues. Germline-derived CDR1 and CDR2 are MNHEY and SVGEGT. About this clonotype itself: Its antigen is unknown.

The TCR was taken from a human donor in good health. Some libraries in this study had Jurkat cell RNA spiked in. Sequencing was carried out using naive CD8+ T cells from blood, with Jurkat cell RNA spiked in. The subset denotes: FACS-sorted CD8+CD4-CCR7+CD45RA+ naive T cells. The chain recombines TRBV6-2 or TRBV6-3 with TRBJ2-2; 8 bases are a match to TRBD2. The CDR3: CASSIATSGKYGELFF. DNA for the CDR3: TGTGCCAGCAGTATCGCTACTAGCGGAAAGTACGGGGAGCTGTTTTTT.